The 21 T cell receptor beta chains given below trace back to one sample, sequenced in a study of beta chain features in type 1 diabetes. Findings and caveats of the study: For Type 1 diabetes patients, all four CD4+ subsets carried TCRB CDR3s that were moderately but significantly shorter.

Reverse transcribing all isolated RNA meant expressed TCRB transcripts were sequenced. Sequenced by immunoSEQ multiplex PCR; TCRdb stores in-frame clones only, minus some. The data hold 600,000 to 700,000 clones, with 12% observed a single time. Antigens for these TCRs are unknown. Source material: naive CD4+ T cells from blood. The receptor set was obtained from a man aged 25-45 years with type 1 diabetes.

The rearrangement uses TRBV18 and TRBJ2-1; D is uncertain. This CDR3 region has 14 residues. The ends were cut back, 4 bases at V and 12 bases at J, with 19 bases in the middle. CDR1 and CDR2 (germline): KGHSH, LQKENI. For the CDR3, the DNA is TGTGCCAGCTCACTTTCTGGGCCTCCCGCCCCGCAGTTCTTC. As protein: CASSLSGPPAPQFF. Drawing the rest from reference TRBV18 and TRBJ2-1, the complete variable domain is NAGVMQNPRHLVRRRGQEARLRCSPMKGHSHVYWYRQLPEEGLKFMVYLQKENIIDESGMPKERFSAEFPKEGPSILRIQQVVRGDSAAYFCASSLSGPPAPQFFGPGTRLTVL.

This rearrangement joins TRBV27 to TRBJ2-2; 9 nucleotides align to TRBD1. The J segment lost 2 bases and the V segment lost 2 bases, leaving 3 bases of the junction unmatched. Germline V gene data show CDR1 as MNHEY and CDR2 as SMNVEV (reference sequence). The CDR3 spans 16 residues. CDR3: CASSLRGQGNTGELFF. CDR3 DNA: TGTGCCAGCAGTTTAAGGGGACAGGGAAACACCGGGGAGCTGTTTTTT.

This chain joins TRBV6-6 and TRBJ1-2; no clear D gene. The CDR3 consists of 14 residues. The germline V and J ends were trimmed by 1 base and 0 bases, with 6 bases remaining between them. Germline V gives CDR1 MNHNY, CDR2 SVGAGI (reference sequence). For the CDR3, the DNA is TGTGCCAGCAGTTACTTGGGAGCTAACTATGGCTACACCTTC. Amino acid sequence: CASSYLGANYGYTF.

The chain has TRBV5-1 and TRBJ2-7; no definite D call. Germline V gene data show CDR1 as SGHRS and CDR2 as YFSETQ. V was trimmed by 4 bases and J by 5 bases, leaving 13 bases between them. The CDR3 loop spans 13 amino acids. In nucleotides, the CDR3 is TGCGCCAGCAGCGTCCAGGCCCGCCACGAGCAGTACTTC. It is translated as CASSVQARHEQYF.

This clone turned up a few times. The chain has TRBV7-9 and TRBJ2-7; D is unclear. There are 15 residues in the CDR3. With 2 bases removed from V and 1 base from J, the gap between germline ends came to 12 bases. Germline CDR1 SEHNR, CDR2 FQNEAQ (reference sequence). The DNA for the CDR3 is TGTGCCAGCAGCTTACAGGCAGGCATATCCTACGAGCAGTACTTC. Its protein is CASSLQAGISYEQYF.

This clone was seen a handful of times. This chain connects TRBV14 to TRBJ1-2; 9 positions match TRBD1. The CDR3 totals 15 residues. From germline, CDR1 is SGHDN and CDR2 FVKESK. V lost 5 bases to trimming and J lost 0 bases; unmatched junction nucleotides: 4. The CDR3 coding sequence is TGTGCCAGCAGCGCTGGGACAGGGTCTAACTATGGCTACACCTTC. Translating it yields CASSAGTGSNYGYTF.

This clone was found a few times. This CDR3 reads CASSPSEGGINSPLHF. CDR3 nucleotides: TGTGCCAGCTCACCATCGGAGGGGGGAATTAATTCACCCCTCCACTTT. The J gene is TRBJ1-6, the V gene TRBV18; weak D call: TRBD1 (6 bases). CDR3 length: 16 amino acids. The V gene's germline CDR1 is KGHSH and CDR2 LQKENI. Trimming stripped 2 bases from V and 6 bases from J, with 14 bases between.

This clone was detected a few times. The chain uses TRBV25-1 and TRBJ2-5; TRBD1 matches 9 bases. Germline assignment: CDR1 MGHDK and CDR2 SYGVNS. This CDR3 is built from 15 residues. Trimming took 1 base from V and 8 from J; bases not matched to a gene: 8. CDR3 nucleotide sequence: TGTGCCAGCAGTGAATCTGGGACAGGGAAGGTCACCCAGTACTTC. Amino acids: CASSESGTGKVTQYF. The complete variable domain, with remaining parts taken from reference TRBV25-1 and TRBJ2-5, reads EADIYQTPRYLVIGTGKKITLECSQTMGHDKMYWYQQDPGMELHLIHYSYGVNSTEKGDLSSESTVSRIRTEHFPLTLESARPSHTSQYLCASSESGTGKVTQYFGPGTRLLVL.

CDR3 coding DNA: TGTGCCAGCAGTTTCGGCGGGGGGCACACAGATACGCAGTATTTT. It yields the protein CASSFGGGHTDTQYF. The rearrangement links TRBV2 to TRBJ2-3; 8 bases match TRBD2. The trim removed 5 bases at V and 2 bases at J, leaving 6 bases unmatched. The CDR3 runs 15 residues. CDR1 is SNHLY and CDR2 is FYNNEI in the germline V gene.

The chain is built from TRBV30 and TRBJ2-5; TRBD1 matches 7 bases. There are 12 residues in the CDR3. V was pared by 3 bases and J by 5 bases, with 3 bases of the junction left unmatched. Germline assignment: CDR1 GTSNPN and CDR2 SVGIG (reference sequence). For the CDR3, the DNA is TGTGCCTGGAGGGGGACAGCCGAGACCCAGTACTTC. Protein sequence: CAWRGTAETQYF.

This clone was counted between two and nine times. The chain has TRBV9 and TRBJ1-6; D is unresolved. V lost 0 bases and J 12 bases, leaving 13 bases between the germline ends. The CDR3 is 14 residues long. Per the germline V gene, CDR1 is SGDLS and CDR2 is YYNGEE. The CDR3 spells CASSVGGEAEPLHF. The CDR3, as DNA: TGTGCCAGCAGCGTAGGAGGTGAGGCGGAACCCCTCCACTTT. Combining the CDR3 with reference TRBV9 and TRBJ1-6 gives the whole variable domain DSGVTQTPKHLITATGQRVTLRCSPRSGDLSVYWYQQSLDQGLQFLIQYYNGEERAKGNILERFSAQQFPDLHSELNLSSLELGDSALYFCASSVGGEAEPLHFGNGTRLTVT.

This chain links TRBV5-4 with TRBJ2-5, with D perhaps matching TRBD2 (5 bases). V was pared by 2 bases and J by 5 bases, with 10 bases between. From germline, CDR1 is SGHNT and CDR2 YYREEE (reference sequence). CDR3 length: 13 amino acids. CDR3 protein: CASSFPGGETQYF. CDR3 DNA: TGTGCCAGCAGCTTCCCCGGCGGGGAGACCCAGTACTTC.

In its sample, this clone was seen a few times. The chain has TRBV7-2 and TRBJ2-1, with unresolved D. Trimming removed 5 bases from V and 5 bases from J, with 13 bases in between. CDR1 SGHTA and CDR2 FQGNSA come from the germline V gene. The CDR3 covers 14 residues. The CDR3 is CASSHLSPDNEQFF. CDR3 nucleotide sequence: TGTGCCAGCAGCCATCTTTCCCCCGACAATGAGCAGTTCTTC.

The chain carries TRBV9 and TRBJ1-2; 9 bases map to TRBD1. The germline V gene encodes CDR1 SGDLS and CDR2 YYNGEE. Trimming cost V 4 bases and J 0 bases; bases outside gene matches: 7. CDR3 length: 16 amino acids. The CDR3 protein is CASSLGGQGPNYGYTF. CDR3 bases: TGTGCCAGCAGCCTGGGGGGACAGGGCCCTAACTATGGCTACACCTTC. Using reference TRBV9 and TRBJ1-2 for the parts outside the CDR3, the full variable domain is DSGVTQTPKHLITATGQRVTLRCSPRSGDLSVYWYQQSLDQGLQFLIQYYNGEERAKGNILERFSAQQFPDLHSELNLSSLELGDSALYFCASSLGGQGPNYGYTFGSGTRLTVV.

The rearrangement links TRBV4-3 to TRBJ1-2; D call uncertain. This CDR3 is 13 amino acids long. The V end lost 0 bases, the J end lost 5 bases, and 7 bases lay between the germline ends. In germline, CDR1 is LGHNA, CDR2 YSLEER. The CDR3 bases are TGCGCCAGCAGCCAAGATCTCGAGTATGGCTACACCTTC. This translates into CASSQDLEYGYTF.

Regarding this clone: Within the sample, other DNA sequences also encode this same CDR3. The V and J genes are TRBV2 and TRBJ1-1; a possible D gene is TRBD1 (5 bases). V lost 6 bases and J 0 bases, leaving 8 bases between the germline ends. CDR1 and CDR2 (germline): SNHLY, FYNNEI. The CDR3 has 13 residues. The CDR3 loop is CASSGTMNTEAFF. The DNA for the CDR3 is TGTGCCAGCAGCGGGACCATGAACACTGAAGCTTTCTTT.

This clone has a handful of counts. The chain combines TRBV5-1 with TRBJ1-2; D is unclear. Deletions cut 5 bases from V and 8 bases from J, with 19 bases between. This CDR3 comprises 14 residues. Per the germline V gene, CDR1 is SGHRS and CDR2 is YFSETQ. The CDR3 sequence is CASSTQGLEDGYTF. The CDR3 nucleotides are TGCGCCAGCAGTACCCAAGGACTGGAAGACGGCTACACCTTC.

The chain has TRBV4-3 and TRBJ1-6; D not certain. Trimming shortened V by 0 bases and J by 7 bases, and 4 bases separated the two germline ends. Looked up from germline, CDR1 is LGHNA and CDR2 is YSLEER. The CDR3 runs 13 residues. CDR3 region: CASSQDGNSPLHF. CDR3 bases: TGCGCCAGCAGCCAAGATGGGAATTCACCCCTCCACTTT.

The chain employs TRBV30 and TRBJ2-1, with 12 bases that match TRBD1. Losses at the gene ends were 5 bases for V and 6 bases for J; bases not matched to a gene: 5. The germline V gene encodes CDR1 GTSNPN and CDR2 SVGIG (reference sequence). The CDR3 has 14 residues. The CDR3 region is CAWARGQGANEQFF. The CDR3 DNA reads TGTGCCTGGGCTAGGGGACAGGGGGCCAATGAGCAGTTCTTC.

This clone was recorded a few times. V is TRBV2 and J is TRBJ1-1; no clear D. The CDR3 covers 14 residues. The V gene lost 5 bases and the J gene lost 4 bases, with 14 bases spanning the gap. Germline lookup yields CDR1 SNHLY and CDR2 FYNNEI. CDR3: CASSPERETTEAFF. The CDR3 nucleotides read TGTGCCAGCAGTCCGGAAAGAGAAACCACTGAAGCTTTCTTT.

This clone was picked up a small number of times. The chain couples TRBV29-1 to TRBJ1-1; tentative D call: TRBD1 (6 bases). Germline V gene data show CDR1 as SQVTM and CDR2 as ANQGSEA. Trimming took 6 bases from V and 0 from J, leaving 11 bases between them. CDR3 length: 13 amino acids. CDR3 nucleotide sequence: TGCAGCGTGAGGTGGACAGTGAACACTGAAGCTTTCTTT. This sequence encodes CSVRWTVNTEAFF.